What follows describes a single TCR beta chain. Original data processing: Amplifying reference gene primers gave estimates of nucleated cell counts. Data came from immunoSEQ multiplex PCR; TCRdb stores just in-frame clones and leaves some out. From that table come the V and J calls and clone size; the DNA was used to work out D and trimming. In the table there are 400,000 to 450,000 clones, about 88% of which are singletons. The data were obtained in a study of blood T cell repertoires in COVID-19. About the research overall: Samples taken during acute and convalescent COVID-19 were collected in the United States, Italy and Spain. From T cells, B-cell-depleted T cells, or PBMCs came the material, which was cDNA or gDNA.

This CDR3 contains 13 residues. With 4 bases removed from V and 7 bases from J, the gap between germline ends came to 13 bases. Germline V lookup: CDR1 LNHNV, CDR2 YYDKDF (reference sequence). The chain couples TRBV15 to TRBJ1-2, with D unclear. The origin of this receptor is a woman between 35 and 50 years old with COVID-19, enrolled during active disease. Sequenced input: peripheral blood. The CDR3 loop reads CATSKGGNGGYTF. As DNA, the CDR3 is TGTGCCACCAGCAAAGGCGGTAACGGTGGCTACACCTTC.